Each of the 10 T cell receptor beta chains below was sequenced from the same sample in a study of monozygotic twins with inflammatory bowel disease. TCRdb re-called the 5' RACE reads and shows each CDR3 protein once, DNA omitted. The repertoire table contains about 300,000 distinct CDR3 sequences. What was sequenced was blood. Receptors originate from a human donor with ulcerative colitis or Crohn's disease, or a healthy co-twin of an affected twin (not recorded which).

The rearrangement links TRBV5-4 to TRBJ2-3; TCRdb reports TRBD1, a call that lacks DNA to check it against. The CDR3 spans 17 residues. The V gene's germline CDR1 is SGHNT and CDR2 YYREEE (reference sequence). CDR3: CASSYRPGDRVIDTQYF.

The chain links TRBV15 to TRBJ1-6; TCRdb selects TRBD1, and the lack of DNA leaves this call unchecked. The germline gives CDR1 LNHNV, CDR2 YYDKDF (reference sequence). This CDR3 is 21 amino acids long. The CDR3 sequence is CATSSQFVGDRASSYNSPLHF.

The chain uses TRBV5-1 and TRBJ2-2; there is no DNA to check the TCRdb D call of TRBD1. Germline loops: CDR1 SGHRS, CDR2 YFSETQ. CDR3 length equals 20 residues. The CDR3 sequence is CASTQQLSRGRLINTGELFF.

The genes are TRBV14 and TRBJ2-5; checking the TCRdb D call of TRBD1 is not possible without DNA. Germline assignment: CDR1 SGHDN and CDR2 FVKESK. The CDR3 contains 15 residues. The CDR3 protein is CASSPRDRPWETQYF.

The CDR3: CASSLDQGPNNSPLHF. The chain combines TRBV12-3 or TRBV12-4 with TRBJ1-6; checking the TCRdb D call of TRBD1 is not possible without DNA. The CDR3 is 16 residues long.

J is TRBJ1-2 and V is TRBV7-3. The germline V gene has CDR1 SGHTA and CDR2 FQGTGA. This CDR3 has 13 residues. CDR3: CASSFSSGLGYTF.

This chain uses TRBV6-2 or TRBV6-3 with TRBJ1-1. This CDR3 contains 17 residues. The germline gives CDR1 MNHEY, CDR2 SVGEGT. CDR3 in amino acids: CASTPEPARVMNTEAFF.

This chain connects TRBV7-9 to TRBJ1-1. Germline CDR1 SEHNR, CDR2 FQNEAQ (reference sequence). CDR3 length: 13 amino acids. The CDR3 protein is CASSVQGLTEAFF.

V and J are TRBV3-1 and TRBJ1-5; the TRBD1 assignment by TCRdb is unverifiable without DNA. Germline V CDR1 and CDR2: LGHDT, YNNKEL (reference sequence). The CDR3 is 15 amino acids. The CDR3: CASSPGQGSNQPQHF.

The J gene is TRBJ2-2, the V gene TRBV20-1; TCRdb calls TRBD2, which cannot be checked without DNA. CDR1 is DFQATT, CDR2 SNEGSKA, per germline (reference sequence). CDR3 size: 15 residues. The CDR3: CSAGRLAGFTGELFF.